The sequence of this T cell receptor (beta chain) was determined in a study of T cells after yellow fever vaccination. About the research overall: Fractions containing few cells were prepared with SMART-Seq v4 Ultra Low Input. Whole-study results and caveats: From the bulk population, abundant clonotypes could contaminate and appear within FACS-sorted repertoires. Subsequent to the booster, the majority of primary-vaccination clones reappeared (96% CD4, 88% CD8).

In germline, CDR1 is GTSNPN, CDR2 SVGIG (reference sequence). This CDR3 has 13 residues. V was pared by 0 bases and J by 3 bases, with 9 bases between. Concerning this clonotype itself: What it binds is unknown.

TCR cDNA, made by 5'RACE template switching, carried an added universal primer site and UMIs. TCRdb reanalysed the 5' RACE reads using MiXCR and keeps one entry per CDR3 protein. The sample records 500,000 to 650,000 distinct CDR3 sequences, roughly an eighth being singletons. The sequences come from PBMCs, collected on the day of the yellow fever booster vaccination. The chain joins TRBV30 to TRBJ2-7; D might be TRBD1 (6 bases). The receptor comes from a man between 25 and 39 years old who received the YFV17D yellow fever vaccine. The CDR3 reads CAWSVNRDYEQYF. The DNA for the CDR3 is TGTGCCTGGAGTGTGAACAGGGACTACGAGCAGTACTTC.